The clone carrying this T cell receptor (beta chain) was seen once. CDR3 length: 14 amino acids. The V end was cut by 5 bases, the J end by 4 bases, with 14 bases between. The germline CDR1 and CDR2 sequences are MDHEN and SYDVKM. The entry originates in a study of blood T cell repertoires in COVID-19. At the level of the study: PBMCs, B-cell-depleted T cells, or T cells were the source of the cDNA or gDNA that made up the material.

Study processing details: Amplification of reference gene primers provided the estimated nucleated cell counts. Repertoires were generated with immunoSEQ multiplex PCR, while TCRdb's copy carries only in-frame clones and drops some. That table supplies the V and J calls and clone size; D and trimming were determined from the DNA. In the table there are about 270,000 clones, roughly 86% of which are singletons. The sequence came from an older woman who had recovered from COVID-19. V usage is TRBV28 and J usage is TRBJ1-2, with D possibly TRBD1 on 6 matching bases. The sample was peripheral blood. For the CDR3, the DNA is TGTGCCAGCAGTCAGATACAGGGAATCTATGGCTACACCTTC. It is translated as CASSQIQGIYGYTF.